The rows below give T cell receptor beta chains drawn from one sample of a study of metastatic and nonmetastatic thyroid tumors. Using MiXCR, TCRdb re-called clones from the PCR reads. The sample holds roughly 16,000 clones, roughly a fifth seen once. The sequencing sample was made of blood. These receptors were obtained from a female donor with papillary thyroid cancer or a benign thyroid nodule (not recorded which). Some clones in this sample may be carry-over from other donors' samples. The CDR3 runs from the conserved cysteine through the conserved F or W. D genes are given only for firm matches. The listing skips clone size in some rows; elsewhere it reads once, few, many or a size class.

j_call clone_size d_call v_call cdr3_nt cdr3_aa
TRBJ1-3 - TRBD1 TRBV6-1 TGTGCCAGTAGTACAGGGGGCTGTGGAAACACCATATATTTT CASSTGGCGNTIYF
TRBJ2-5 many TRBD1 TRBV24-1 TGTGCCTCCCAAACCGGGACAGGGCGGCGAGAGACCCAGTACTTC CASQTGTGRRETQYF
TRBJ2-2 - - TRBV7-2 TGTGCCAGCAGCTACGACAGGGCGGGAACCGGGGAGCTGTTTTTT CASSYDRAGTGELFF
TRBJ2-1 - - TRBV10-3 TGTGCCATTGCCGAACAGGCCGACTGCAATGAGCAGTTCTTC CAIAEQADCNEQFF
TRBJ2-5 - - TRBV18 TGTGCCAGCTCACCAACCACTCGGCCAGGTGGGGACCAGTACTTC CASSPTTRPGGDQYF
TRBJ1-3 many TRBD1 TRBV12-3/TRBV12-4 TGTGCCAGCAGTTTATCAGGGGGAACTGGAAACACCATATATTTT CASSLSGGTGNTIYF
TRBJ2-3 - - TRBV6-4 TGTGCCAGCAGTGATGGGTCGTGGGATACGCAGTATTTT CASSDGSWDTQYF
TRBJ1-2 - TRBD1 TRBV30 TGTGCCTGGAGTCCCCGGGACAGGGGCTACACCTTC CAWSPRDRGYTF
TRBJ1-6 - TRBD1 TRBV7-9 TGTGTCGGCAGCTTGGGACAGGGTTGGTCACCCCTCCACTTT CVGSLGQGWSPLHF
TRBJ1-5 - - TRBV11-1 TGTGCCAGCAGTACTTACAGGGACCATAATAGCAATCAGCCCCAGCATTTT CASSTYRDHNSNQPQHF
TRBJ2-3 few - TRBV30 TGTGTCTGGAGTGTTCTAGCATTCGATCCGGATACGCAGTATTTT CVWSVLAFDPDTQYF
TRBJ1-1 - - TRBV7-2 TGTGCCACCTGGGGGGGGGTCACTGAAGCTTTCTTT CATWGGVTEAFF
TRBJ1-1 - - TRBV20-1 TGCAGTGCTAGCTCGGATTCGGGTGAAGCTTTCTTT CSASSDSGEAFF
TRBJ2-7 many TRBD1 TRBV5-4 TGTGCCAGCAGCTCGGACAGGGGACTCACCTACGAGCAGTACTTC CASSSDRGLTYEQYF
TRBJ2-1 medium-sized TRBD2 TRBV20-1 TGCAGTGCTAGAGTGCGGGAGGGTACCCATGAGCAGTTCTTC CSARVREGTHEQFF
TRBJ2-1 many - TRBV5-4 TGTGCCAGCAGCTTGGTGGGACGCAATGAGCAGTTCTTC CASSLVGRNEQFF
TRBJ2-3 few TRBD2 TRBV15 TGTGCCACCAGCCGAGATACTTTAGCGGGCGCCCCCACAGATACGCAGTATTTT CATSRDTLAGAPTDTQYF
TRBJ1-2 - - TRBV19 TGTGCCAGTAGTGCCGCCGTGGGGGGGGCGATTGGCTACACCTTC CASSAAVGGAIGYTF
TRBJ2-3 medium-sized - TRBV2 TGTGCCAGCAGCGGAGGGACAGCTAGCACAGATACGCAGTATTTT CASSGGTASTDTQYF
TRBJ1-2 - - TRBV20-1 TGCAGTGCTAGACGGACAGACAACTATGGCTACACCTTC CSARRTDNYGYTF
TRBJ1-2 medium-sized TRBD1 TRBV6-6 TGTGCCAGCAGTTACTCTTTTTGGGACAGTTTGTATGGCTACACCTTC CASSYSFWDSLYGYTF
TRBJ2-2 - TRBD2 TRBV20-1 TGCAGTGCTAGAGAGAGTAGCGGGGGGACCACCGCGGAGCTGTTTTTT CSARESSGGTTAELFF
TRBJ2-1 - - TRBV20-1 TGCAGTGCTAGAGAGGGCAGGGGCGAGCAGTTCTTC CSAREGRGEQFF
TRBJ1-2 - - TRBV20-1 TGCAGTGCTAGAGAACAGGTGAACTATGGCTACACCTTC CSAREQVNYGYTF
TRBJ1-1 medium-sized - TRBV4-2 TGTGCCAGCAGCCATGTGCAGGGAAACACTGAAGCTTTCTTT CASSHVQGNTEAFF
TRBJ2-3 few TRBD2 TRBV20-1 TGCAGTGCTAGAGTATTAGCGGGAGGGCCGGGAGATACGCAGTATTTT CSARVLAGGPGDTQYF
TRBJ2-7 medium-sized TRBD1 TRBV6-1 TGTGCCAGCAGCTCTCTGACAGGGGGCGTTGAGCAGTACTTC CASSSLTGGVEQYF
TRBJ1-3 - - TRBV11-3 TGTTCCAGCAGCTTAGTGGAGTCTGGAAACACCATATATTTT CSSSLVESGNTIYF
TRBJ2-7 - TRBD2 TRBV7-2 TGTGCCAGCAGCTTGCGGGACTACTACGAGCAGTACTTC CASSLRDYYEQYF
TRBJ2-7 few TRBD2 TRBV24-1 TGTGCCACCAGTGACGGGGGGGTCCCTAGCGGTAGGCGCGAGCAGTACTTC CATSDGGVPSGRREQYF
TRBJ2-1 few - TRBV30 TGTGCCTGGAGTGCCCTTTGGAGCCAGCCGGAAGACCCGGTCGGGAATGAGCAGTTCTTC CAWSALWSQPEDPVGNEQFF
TRBJ2-3 medium-sized TRBD2 TRBV12-3/TRBV12-4 TGTGCCAGCAGTCGACTAGCTAGCACAGATACGCAGTATTTT CASSRLASTDTQYF
TRBJ2-1 many TRBD2 TRBV12-3/TRBV12-4 TGTGCCAGCAGTTTATTTGGACTAGGCCGCGGTGAGCAGTTCTTC CASSLFGLGRGEQFF
TRBJ2-1 once TRBD1 TRBV7-9 TGTGCCAGCAGCCTGACAGGGCCCAATGAGCAGTTCTTC CASSLTGPNEQFF
TRBJ2-2 - TRBD1 TRBV6-4 TGTGCCAGCAGTCCCACAGGGGGAGAAACCGGGGAGCTGTTTTTT CASSPTGGETGELFF
TRBJ2-2 - TRBD2 TRBV10-3 TGTGCCATCAGCCCTTTTTGGCGGGAGGAGACCCGGGAGCTGTTTTTT CAISPFWREETRELFF
TRBJ2-5 many TRBD2 TRBV20-1 TGCAGTGCTAGAGATCGTTTGGCGGGAGTCGTAGAGACCCAGTACTTC CSARDRLAGVVETQYF